This TCR beta chain is drawn from a study of T cells in Graves' hyperthyroidism and ophthalmopathy (dated by TCRdb to between 2019 and 2020). Background on the whole study: Peripheral blood was sampled at the time of initial diagnosis, prior to any treatment. Prospective prediction of ophthalmopathy was tested in an independent validation cohort consisting of 18 to 20 hyperthyroidism patients and more than 15 patients who later progressed to ophthalmopathy. Thyroid tissue and blood T-cell repertoires from several Graves' hyperthyroidism patients were also compared in the study. The paper describes TCR Vbeta CDR3 sequencing of 120 to 150 peripheral blood samples, made up of 43 ophthalmopathy patients, 70 to 75 hyperthyroidism patients and some 17 progressor patients. Once sampling was done, hyperthyroidism patients were given methimazole at a starting dose of 30 mg daily, whereas ophthalmopathy patients were given high-dose intravenous methylprednisolone. To identify distinguishing TCR V-J signatures, a discovery cohort of 90 to 100 patients was used, comprising 43 with Graves' ophthalmopathy and 57 with stable Graves' hyperthyroidism. The roughly 94 discovery patients were randomly split 7:3 into training and test sets. Points the paper makes about the study in general: No statistical method was used to set the sample size in advance, and investigators knew the group allocation. In validation, progression to ophthalmopathy was predicted by the model with almost 71% sensitivity and under 85% specificity, a median of 6.5 months before onset. Blood samples also contained most of the expanded thyroid clonotypes (frequency above 0.001), which suggests that blood repertoires may reflect thyroid immune responses. A 13 V-J signature model separated ophthalmopathy from stable hyperthyroidism, with about 88% sensitivity and about 81% specificity in cross-validation and 80%/75% in testing.

TCR beta CDR3 regions were amplified from RNA transcripts. A first-round RT-PCR of the TCR CDR3 used the HTBI primer set with the Qiagen OneStep RT-PCR kit. A second multiplex PCR round built the libraries, followed by size selection and purification. Libraries were sequenced paired-end with 100 bp reads on an Illumina HiSeq2000. The study's own analysis went as follows. SOAPnuke was used to process the raw data, with reads discarded if the reads contained adapters or uncalled bases, had a mean Phred below 15, or lacked an exact constant-primer or identifier match. COPE v1.2.5 was used to merge the high-quality paired reads, and each unique nucleotide sequence was defined as a clonotype. MiTCR v1.1 was used to align the clonotypes against IMGT TRBV, TRBD and TRBJ reference segments. Analysis was restricted to V-J combinations with a frequency above 0.0001, which covered approximately 99% of repertoires. The TCS score was defined as the ratio of F50 (clonal expansion) to E x V (chaos), calculated using BLOSUM62-based TCRdist between CDR3 peptides within each V-J. Welch's t-statistics and random forest reduced several hundred V-J features to roughly 13, which were used in a naive Bayes classifier (R e1071). TCRdb cleaned the public reads at Q25 with fastp, built clones with MiXCR and kept in-frame beta chains. Each CDR3 protein appears once, grouped with its most common genes and DNA. Here the V and J calls rest on TCRdb's processing, not on the authors' analysis. The sample includes 600,000 to 650,000 distinct CDR3 sequences, with around 15% observed a single time. 3.8% of the sample is taken by the ten largest.

This clonotype was recorded at least ten times. Its specific antigen is unknown. One base away there is no much larger clone; base qualities are not given. V sheds 2 bases and J sheds 8 bases, leaving 16 bases between their ends. From the cysteine up to the phenylalanine, the CDR3 has a length of 15 residues. The kept DNA is CDR3 alone, 45 bases in frame from the first base. Based on the germline V gene, the CDR1 and CDR2 sequences are MDHEN and SYDVKM. Stable Graves' hyperthyroidism was defined as the absence of progression to ophthalmopathy over 18 months of follow-up. The hyperthyroidism patients were between 18 and 65 years old and newly diagnosed, with a disease duration of less than 2 months. Exclusion was applied to patients with uncontrolled infections, other autoimmune diseases, pregnancy or lactation. Diagnoses relied on clinical symptoms, serum thyroxine and TRAb, thyroid ultrasound and orbital computed tomography. Ficoll-Paque density gradient centrifugation was used to isolate PBMCs from around 10 ml of fresh peripheral blood. Total RNA was extracted using Trizol reagent, and RNA quality was assessed on an Agilent 2100 Bioanalyzer.

The sample was blood. The TCR originated in a woman in her 30s with Graves' hyperthyroidism. The rearrangement joined TRBV28 to TRBJ2-4; no D gene call is confident. Here is the DNA: TGTGCCAGCAGTTTAGGTGGGAAGGGTATACACATTCAGTACTTC. This codes for CASSLGGKGIHIQYF.